The clone carrying this TCR beta chain counts as medium-sized (0.01 to 0.1%) by frequency. Its antigen is undetermined. This record comes from a study of CXCR3-negative and CXCR3-positive naive CD8 T cells. Study-wide points: For memory CD8+ cells diversity was much lower, but both naive subsets had comparably high diversity. CXCR3-positive naive cells had more hydrophobic TRB CDR3s than CXCR3-negative naive cells.

Naive cells were sorted as CD45RO-, CCR7+, CD27+ and CD95-. TRB cDNA libraries were made by UMI-labeled 5' RACE. One entry per CDR3 protein, without DNA, is what TCRdb gives after re-calling the 5' RACE reads. This specimen shows some 6,700 distinct CDR3 sequences; the ten leading clones hold approximately 1.2%. The CDR3 runs 12 residues. Germline CDR1 is SQVTM and CDR2 is ANQGSEA. This sequence was found in a human donor in good health. Some clones in this sample may be carry-over from other donors' samples. Sequenced: naive CXCR3+ CD8+ T cells from blood. This sample's subset: CD45RO-CCR7+CD27+CD95- naive CD8+ T cells expressing CXCR3 (TNR3+). The chain carries TRBV29-1 and TRBJ2-2. CDR3 sequence reads: CSVEAVTGELFF.